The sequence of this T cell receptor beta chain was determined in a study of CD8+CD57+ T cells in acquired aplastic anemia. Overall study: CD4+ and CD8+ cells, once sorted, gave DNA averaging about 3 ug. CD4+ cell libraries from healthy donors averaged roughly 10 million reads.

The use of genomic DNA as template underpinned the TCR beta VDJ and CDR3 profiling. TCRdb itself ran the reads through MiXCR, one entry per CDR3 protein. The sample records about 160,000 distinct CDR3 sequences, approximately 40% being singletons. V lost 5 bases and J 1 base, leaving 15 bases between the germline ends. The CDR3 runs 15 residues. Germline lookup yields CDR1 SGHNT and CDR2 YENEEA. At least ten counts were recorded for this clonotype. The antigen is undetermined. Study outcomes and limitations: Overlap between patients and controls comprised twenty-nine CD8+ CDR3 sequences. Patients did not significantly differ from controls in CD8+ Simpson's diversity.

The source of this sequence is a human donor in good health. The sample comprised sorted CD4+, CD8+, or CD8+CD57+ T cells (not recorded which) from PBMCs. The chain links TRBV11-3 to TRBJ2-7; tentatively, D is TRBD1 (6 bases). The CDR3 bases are TGTGCCAGCAGCACCGTGACAGGAAAATCCTACGAGCAGTACTTC. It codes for CASSTVTGKSYEQYF.